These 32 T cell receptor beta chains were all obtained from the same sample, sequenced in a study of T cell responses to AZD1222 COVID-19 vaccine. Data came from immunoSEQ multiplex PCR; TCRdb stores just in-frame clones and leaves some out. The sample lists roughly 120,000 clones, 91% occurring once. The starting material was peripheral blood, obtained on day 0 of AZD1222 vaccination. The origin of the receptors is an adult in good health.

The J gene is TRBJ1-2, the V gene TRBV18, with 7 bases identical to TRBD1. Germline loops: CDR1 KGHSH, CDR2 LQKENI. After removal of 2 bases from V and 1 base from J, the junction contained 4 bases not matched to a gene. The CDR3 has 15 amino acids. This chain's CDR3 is CASSPRGPDNYGYTF. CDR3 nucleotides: TGTGCCAGCTCACCAAGGGGGCCGGATAACTATGGCTACACCTTC.

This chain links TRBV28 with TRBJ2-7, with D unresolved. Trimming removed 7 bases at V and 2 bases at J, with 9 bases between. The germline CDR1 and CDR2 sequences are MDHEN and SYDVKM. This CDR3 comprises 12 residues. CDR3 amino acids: CASTGDTYEQYF. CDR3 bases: TGTGCCAGCACCGGTGATACCTACGAGCAGTACTTC.

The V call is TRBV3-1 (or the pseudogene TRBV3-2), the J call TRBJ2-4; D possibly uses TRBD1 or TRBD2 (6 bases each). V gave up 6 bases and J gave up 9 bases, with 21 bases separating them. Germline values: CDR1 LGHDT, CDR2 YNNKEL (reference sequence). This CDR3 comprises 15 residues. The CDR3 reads CASSDHGGLVSIQYF. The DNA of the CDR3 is TGTGCCAGCAGTGACCATGGGGGGCTGGTTAGCATTCAGTACTTC.

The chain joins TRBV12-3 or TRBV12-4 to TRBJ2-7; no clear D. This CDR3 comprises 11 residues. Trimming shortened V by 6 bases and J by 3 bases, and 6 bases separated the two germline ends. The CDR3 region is CASSYRYEQYF. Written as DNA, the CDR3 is TGTGCCAGCAGCTACCGCTACGAGCAGTACTTC.

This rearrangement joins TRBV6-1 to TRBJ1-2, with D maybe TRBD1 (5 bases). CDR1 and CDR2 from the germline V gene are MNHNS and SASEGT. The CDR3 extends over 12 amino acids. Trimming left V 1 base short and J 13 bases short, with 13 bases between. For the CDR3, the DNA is TGTGCCAGCAGTGAAGGGGGGTATCGTAGCACCTTC. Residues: CASSEGGYRSTF.

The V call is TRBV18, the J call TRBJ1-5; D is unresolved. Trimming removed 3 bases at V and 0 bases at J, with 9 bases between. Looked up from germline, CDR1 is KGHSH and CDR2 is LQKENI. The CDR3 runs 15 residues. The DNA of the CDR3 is TGTGCCAGCTCACCTGGTTTTAATAGCAATCAGCCCCAGCATTTT. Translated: CASSPGFNSNQPQHF.

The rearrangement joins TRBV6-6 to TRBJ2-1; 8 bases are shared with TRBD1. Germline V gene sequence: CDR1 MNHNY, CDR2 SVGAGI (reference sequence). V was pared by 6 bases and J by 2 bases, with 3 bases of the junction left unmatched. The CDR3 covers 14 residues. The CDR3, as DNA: TGTGCCAGCAGAGGACAGGGCCCCTACAATGAGCAGTTCTTC. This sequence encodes CASRGQGPYNEQFF.

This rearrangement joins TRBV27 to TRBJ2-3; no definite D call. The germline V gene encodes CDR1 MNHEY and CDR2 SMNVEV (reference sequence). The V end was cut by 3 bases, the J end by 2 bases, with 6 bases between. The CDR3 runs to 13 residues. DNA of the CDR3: TGTGCCAGCAGTTTTCCGGACACAGATACGCAGTATTTT. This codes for CASSFPDTDTQYF.

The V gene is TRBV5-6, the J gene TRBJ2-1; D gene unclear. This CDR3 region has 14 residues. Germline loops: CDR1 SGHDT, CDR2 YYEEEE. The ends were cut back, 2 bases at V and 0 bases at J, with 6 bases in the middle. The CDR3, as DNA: TGTGCCAGCAGCTTCCCAAGCTCCTACAATGAGCAGTTCTTC. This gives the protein CASSFPSSYNEQFF. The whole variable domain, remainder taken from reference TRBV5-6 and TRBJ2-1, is DAGVTQSPTHLIKTRGQQVTLRCSPKSGHDTVSWYQQALGQGPQFIFQYYEEEERQRGNFPDRFSGHQFPNYSSELNVNALLLGDSALYLCASSFPSSYNEQFFGPGTRLTVL.

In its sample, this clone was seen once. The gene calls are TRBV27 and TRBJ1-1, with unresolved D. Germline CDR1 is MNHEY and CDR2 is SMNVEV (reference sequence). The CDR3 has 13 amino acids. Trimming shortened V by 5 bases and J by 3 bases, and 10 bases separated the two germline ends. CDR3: CASSQTAYTEAFF. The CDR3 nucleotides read TGTGCCAGCAGTCAAACAGCCTACACTGAAGCTTTCTTT.

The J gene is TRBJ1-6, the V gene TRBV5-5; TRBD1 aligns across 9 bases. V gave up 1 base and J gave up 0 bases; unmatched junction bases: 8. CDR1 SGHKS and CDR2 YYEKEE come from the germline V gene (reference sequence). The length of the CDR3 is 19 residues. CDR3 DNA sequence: TGTGCCAGCAGCTTGACCACGACAGGGGGGAGCTCCTATAATTCACCCCTCCACTTT. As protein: CASSLTTTGGSSYNSPLHF.

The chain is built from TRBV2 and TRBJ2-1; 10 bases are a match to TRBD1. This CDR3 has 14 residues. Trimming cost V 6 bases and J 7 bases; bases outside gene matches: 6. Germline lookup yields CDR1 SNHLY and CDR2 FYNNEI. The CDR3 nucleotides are TGTGCCAGCAGGAGACAGGGGGCTGATAATGAGCAGTTCTTC. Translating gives CASRRQGADNEQFF.

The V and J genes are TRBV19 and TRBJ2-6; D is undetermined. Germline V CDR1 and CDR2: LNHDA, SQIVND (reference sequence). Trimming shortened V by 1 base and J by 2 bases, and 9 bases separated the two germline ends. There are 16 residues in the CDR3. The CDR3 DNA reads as TGTGCCAGTAGTATAGCCTCCGCAACTGGGGCCAACGTCCTGACTTTC. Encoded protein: CASSIASATGANVLTF.

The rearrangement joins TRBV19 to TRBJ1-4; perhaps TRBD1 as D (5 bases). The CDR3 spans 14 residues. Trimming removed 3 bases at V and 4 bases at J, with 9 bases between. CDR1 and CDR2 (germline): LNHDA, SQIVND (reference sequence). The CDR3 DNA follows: TGTGCCAGTAGTATGGTACAGGATAATGAAAAACTGTTTTTT. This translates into CASSMVQDNEKLFF.

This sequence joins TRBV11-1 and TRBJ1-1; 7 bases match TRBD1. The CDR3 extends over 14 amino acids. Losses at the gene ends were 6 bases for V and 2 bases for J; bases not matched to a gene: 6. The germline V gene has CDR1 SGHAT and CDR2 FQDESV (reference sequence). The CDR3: CASSQYRGNTEAFF. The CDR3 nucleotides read TGTGCCAGCAGTCAATACAGGGGAAACACTGAAGCTTTCTTT.

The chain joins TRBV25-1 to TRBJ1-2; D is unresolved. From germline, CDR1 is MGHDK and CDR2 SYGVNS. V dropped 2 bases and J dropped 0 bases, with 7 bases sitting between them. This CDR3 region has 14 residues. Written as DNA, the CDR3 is TGTGCCAGCAGTGAAGGCGGCTCTAACTATGGCTACACCTTC. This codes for CASSEGGSNYGYTF.

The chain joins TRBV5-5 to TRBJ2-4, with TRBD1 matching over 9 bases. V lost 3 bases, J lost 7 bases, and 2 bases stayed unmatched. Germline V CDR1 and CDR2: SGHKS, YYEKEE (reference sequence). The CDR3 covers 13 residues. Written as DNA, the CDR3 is TGTGCCAGCAGCTGGGGACAGGGCAACATTCAGTACTTC. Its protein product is CASSWGQGNIQYF.

The CDR3 DNA is TGTGCCAGCTCACCGGGACATGATGAAAAACTGTTTTTT. Translating it yields CASSPGHDEKLFF. V is TRBV18 and J is TRBJ1-4; possibly TRBD1 for D (6 bases). This CDR3 region has 13 residues. Deletions cut 3 bases from V and 6 bases from J, with 8 bases between. CDR1 is KGHSH and CDR2 is LQKENI in the germline V gene.

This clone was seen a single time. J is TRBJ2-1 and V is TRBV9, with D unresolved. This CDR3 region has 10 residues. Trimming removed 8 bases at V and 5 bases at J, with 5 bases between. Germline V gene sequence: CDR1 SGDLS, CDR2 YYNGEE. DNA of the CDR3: TGTGCCAGTGGCCACAATGAGCAGTTCTTC. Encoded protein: CASGHNEQFF.

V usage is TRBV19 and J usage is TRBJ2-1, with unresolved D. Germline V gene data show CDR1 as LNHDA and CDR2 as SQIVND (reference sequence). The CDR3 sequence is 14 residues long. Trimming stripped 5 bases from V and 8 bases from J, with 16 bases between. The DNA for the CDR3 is TGTGCCAGTAGTCCACGCCCAGGCCACGATGAGCAGTTCTTC. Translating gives CASSPRPGHDEQFF.

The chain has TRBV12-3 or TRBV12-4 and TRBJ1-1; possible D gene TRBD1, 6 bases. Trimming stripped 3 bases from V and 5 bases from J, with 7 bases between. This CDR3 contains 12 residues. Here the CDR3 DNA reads TGTGCCAGCAGTTTGAGGGGGACTGAAGCTTTCTTT. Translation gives CASSLRGTEAFF.

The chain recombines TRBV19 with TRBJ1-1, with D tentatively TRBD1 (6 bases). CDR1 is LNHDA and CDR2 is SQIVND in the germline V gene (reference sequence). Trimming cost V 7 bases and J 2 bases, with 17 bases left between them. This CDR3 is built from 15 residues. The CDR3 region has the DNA TGTGCCAGTACTCCCCGACCAGGGGACAACACTGAAGCTTTCTTT. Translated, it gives CASTPRPGDNTEAFF.

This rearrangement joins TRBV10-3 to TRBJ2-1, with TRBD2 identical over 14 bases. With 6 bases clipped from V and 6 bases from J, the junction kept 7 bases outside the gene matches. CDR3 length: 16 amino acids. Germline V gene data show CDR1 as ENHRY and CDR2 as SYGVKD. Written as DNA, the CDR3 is TGTGCCATCAGAGACGGGACTAGCGGGAGAGGCAATGAGCAGTTCTTC. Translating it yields CAIRDGTSGRGNEQFF.

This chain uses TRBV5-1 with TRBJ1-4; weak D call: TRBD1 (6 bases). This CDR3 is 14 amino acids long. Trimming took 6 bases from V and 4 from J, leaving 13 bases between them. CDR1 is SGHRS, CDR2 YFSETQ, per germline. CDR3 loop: CASNSGDLNEKLFF. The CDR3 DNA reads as TGCGCCAGCAACTCAGGGGACCTTAATGAAAAACTGTTTTTT.

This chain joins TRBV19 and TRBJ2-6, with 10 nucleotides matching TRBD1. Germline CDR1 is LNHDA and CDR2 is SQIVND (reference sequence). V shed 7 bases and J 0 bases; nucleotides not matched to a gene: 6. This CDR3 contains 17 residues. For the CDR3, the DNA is TGTGCCAGTATTCGGGACAGGGGTACCTCTGGGGCCAACGTCCTGACTTTC. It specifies CASIRDRGTSGANVLTF. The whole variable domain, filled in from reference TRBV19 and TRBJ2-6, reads DGGITQSPKYLFRKEGQNVTLSCEQNLNHDAMYWYRQDPGQGLRLIYYSQIVNDFQKGDIAEGYSVSREKKESFPLTVTSAQKNPTAFYLCASIRDRGTSGANVLTFGAGSRLTVL.

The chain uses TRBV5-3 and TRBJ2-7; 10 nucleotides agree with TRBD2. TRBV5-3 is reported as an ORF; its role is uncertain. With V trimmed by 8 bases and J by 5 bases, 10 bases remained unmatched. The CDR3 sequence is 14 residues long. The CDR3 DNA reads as TGTGCCAGGCCCCTAGCGGGAGTCAGCCACGAGCAGTACTTC. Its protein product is CARPLAGVSHEQYF.

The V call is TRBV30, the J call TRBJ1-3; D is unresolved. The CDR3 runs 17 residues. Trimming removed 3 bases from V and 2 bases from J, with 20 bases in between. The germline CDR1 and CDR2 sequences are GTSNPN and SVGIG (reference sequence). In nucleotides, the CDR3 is TGTGCCTGGAGGGCCCTCCCCTTAACAGAAACTGGAAACACCATATATTTT. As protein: CAWRALPLTETGNTIYF. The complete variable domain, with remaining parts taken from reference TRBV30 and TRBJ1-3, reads SQTIHQWPATLVQPVGSPLSLECTVEGTSNPNLYWYRQAAGRGLQLLFYSVGIGQISSEVPQNLSASRPQDRQFILSSKKLLLSDSGFYLCAWRALPLTETGNTIYFGEGSWLTVV.

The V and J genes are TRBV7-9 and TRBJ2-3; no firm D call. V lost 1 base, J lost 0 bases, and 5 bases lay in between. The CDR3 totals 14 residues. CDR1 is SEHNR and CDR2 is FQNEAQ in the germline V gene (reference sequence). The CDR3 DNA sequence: TGTGCCAGCAGCTTAGAGGGCAGCACAGATACGCAGTATTTT. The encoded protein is CASSLEGSTDTQYF.

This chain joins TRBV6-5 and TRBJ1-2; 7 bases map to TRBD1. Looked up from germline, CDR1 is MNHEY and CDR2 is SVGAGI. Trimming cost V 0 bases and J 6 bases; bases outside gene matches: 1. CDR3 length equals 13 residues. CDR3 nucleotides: TGTGCCAGCAGTTACTCGGGGACAGATGGCTACACCTTC. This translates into CASSYSGTDGYTF.

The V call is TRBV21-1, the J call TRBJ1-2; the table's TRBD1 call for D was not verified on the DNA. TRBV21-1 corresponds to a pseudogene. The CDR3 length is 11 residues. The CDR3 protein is CASSNSTGRTF. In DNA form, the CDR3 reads TGTGCCAGCAGCAACTCGACAGGCCGCACCTTC.

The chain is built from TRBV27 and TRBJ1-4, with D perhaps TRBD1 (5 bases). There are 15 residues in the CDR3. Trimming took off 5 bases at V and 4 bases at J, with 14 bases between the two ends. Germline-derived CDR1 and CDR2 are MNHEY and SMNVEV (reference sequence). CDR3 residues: CASSRRDGYNEKLFF. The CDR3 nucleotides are TGTGCCAGCAGTCGGAGGGACGGCTATAATGAAAAACTGTTTTTT.

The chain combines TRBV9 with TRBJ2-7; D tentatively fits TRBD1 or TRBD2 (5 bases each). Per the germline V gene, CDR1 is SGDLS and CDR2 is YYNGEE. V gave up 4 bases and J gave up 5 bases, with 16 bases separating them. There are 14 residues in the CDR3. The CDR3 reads CASSPTGRSHEQYF. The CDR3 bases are TGTGCCAGCAGCCCGACGGGGCGGTCCCACGAGCAGTACTTC.